This T cell receptor beta chain appears in the sequencing data of a study of T cells in Graves' hyperthyroidism and ophthalmopathy (dated by TCRdb to about 2019). Turning to the overall study: Peripheral blood was sampled at the time of initial diagnosis, prior to any treatment. A discovery cohort of about a hundred patients, approximately 45 with Graves' ophthalmopathy and 55 to 60 with stable Graves' hyperthyroidism, was used to find distinguishing TCR V-J signatures. Whether ophthalmopathy could be predicted prospectively was tested in an independent validation cohort made up of 18 to 20 hyperthyroidism patients plus 17 patients who later progressed to ophthalmopathy. The 90 to 100 discovery patients were randomly divided into training and test sets at a 7:3 ratio. In addition, the study compared T-cell repertoires in thyroid tissue and in blood from five to seven Graves' hyperthyroidism patients. After sampling, hyperthyroidism patients received methimazole starting at 30 mg daily, and ophthalmopathy patients received high-dose intravenous methylprednisolone. The paper reports TCR Vbeta CDR3 sequencing of over 120 peripheral blood samples: under 45 ophthalmopathy, 75 to 80 hyperthyroidism and roughly 17 progressor patients.

The paper as a whole reports these results and caveats: A model built on a 13 V-J signature distinguished ophthalmopathy from stable hyperthyroidism, reaching roughly 88% sensitivity and about 81% specificity in cross-validation and 80%/75% in testing. No statistical method was used to set the sample size in advance, and investigators knew the group allocation. In validation, progression to ophthalmopathy was predicted by the model with nearly 71% sensitivity and roughly 72% specificity, a median of roughly 6.4 months before onset. Most expanded thyroid clonotypes (frequency above 0.001) were also detected in blood, a finding suggesting that blood repertoires may reflect thyroid immune responses.

A patient counted as having stable Graves' hyperthyroidism if no progression to ophthalmopathy occurred over 18 months of follow-up. The hyperthyroidism patients were between 18 and 65 years old and newly diagnosed, with a disease duration of less than 2 months. Patients with uncontrolled infections, other autoimmune diseases, pregnancy or lactation were excluded. Diagnoses relied on clinical symptoms, serum thyroxine and TRAb, thyroid ultrasound and orbital computed tomography. PBMCs were isolated from around 10 ml of fresh peripheral blood by Ficoll-Paque density gradient centrifugation. Total RNA was extracted using Trizol reagent, and RNA quality was assessed on an Agilent 2100 Bioanalyzer. Of note for this clonotype: This clone's antigen is unknown. The sample holds no much larger clone one base away, and base qualities are not on file.

The TCR beta CDR3 regions were amplified from the RNA transcripts. The first round of RT-PCR for the TCR CDR3 was performed with the HTBI primer set and the Qiagen OneStep RT-PCR kit. The libraries were constructed in a second round of multiplex PCR and then size-selected and purified. The libraries were sequenced on an Illumina HiSeq2000 using paired-end 100 bp reads. Under the source paper's analysis protocol: SOAPnuke was used to process the raw data, with reads discarded if the reads contained adapters or uncalled bases, had a mean Phred below 15, or lacked an exact constant-primer or identifier match. High-quality paired reads were merged with COPE v1.2.5, and unique nucleotide sequences were defined as clonotypes. Clonotypes were aligned to IMGT TRBV, TRBD and TRBJ reference segments using MiTCR v1.1. The analysis included only V-J combinations with a frequency above 0.0001, which together covered about 99% of the repertoires. A TCS score was defined as the ratio of F50 (clonal expansion) to E x V (chaos), with BLOSUM62-based TCRdist applied between CDR3 peptides within each V-J. Welch's t-statistics and random forest reduced several hundred V-J features to roughly 13, which were used in a naive Bayes classifier (R e1071). Through fastp at Q25 and MiXCR, TCRdb rebuilt clones from the public reads, retaining in-frame beta chains. Every CDR3 protein is listed once, alongside the most common genes and DNA of its rows. The V and J calls shown here were made by TCRdb, not taken from the authors' results. Recorded for this sample are some 720,000 distinct CDR3 sequences; less than 20% of them occurred a single time. The ten most abundant clones make up over 7.5% of the sample.

The sequencing input was blood. This clonotype originated in a man aged 18 to 30 with Graves' hyperthyroidism.

The nucleotide sequence is given as TGCAGCGTTGAAGTGTTAGGAAAGCGCACTGAAGCTTTCTTT. It translates to CSVEVLGKRTEAFF. This chain joins TRBV29-1 to TRBJ1-1; the D gene is not confidently resolved. V gives up 1 base and J gives up 4 bases, and the segment between their germline ends measures 13 bases. Including cysteine and phenylalanine, the CDR3 has 14 amino acids. Left in the record is the CDR3 DNA by itself, 42 bases read in frame from the first base. The germline V gene sets CDR1 to SQVTM and CDR2 to ANQGSEA.